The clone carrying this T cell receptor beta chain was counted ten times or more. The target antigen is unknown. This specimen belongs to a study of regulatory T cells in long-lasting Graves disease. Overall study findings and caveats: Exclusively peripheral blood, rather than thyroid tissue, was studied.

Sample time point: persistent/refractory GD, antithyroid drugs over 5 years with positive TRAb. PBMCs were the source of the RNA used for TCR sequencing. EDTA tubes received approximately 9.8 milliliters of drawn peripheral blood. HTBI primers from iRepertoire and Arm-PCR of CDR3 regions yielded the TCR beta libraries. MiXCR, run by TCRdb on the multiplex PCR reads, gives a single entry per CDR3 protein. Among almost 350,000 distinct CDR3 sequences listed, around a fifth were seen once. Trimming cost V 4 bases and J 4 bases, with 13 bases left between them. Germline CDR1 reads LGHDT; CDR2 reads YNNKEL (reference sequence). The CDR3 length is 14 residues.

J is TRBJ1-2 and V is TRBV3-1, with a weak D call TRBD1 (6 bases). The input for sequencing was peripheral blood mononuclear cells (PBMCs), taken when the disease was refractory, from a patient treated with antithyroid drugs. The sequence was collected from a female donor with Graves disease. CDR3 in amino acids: CASSPTGESYGYTF. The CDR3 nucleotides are TGTGCCAGCAGCCCGACAGGCGAGAGCTATGGCTACACCTTC.